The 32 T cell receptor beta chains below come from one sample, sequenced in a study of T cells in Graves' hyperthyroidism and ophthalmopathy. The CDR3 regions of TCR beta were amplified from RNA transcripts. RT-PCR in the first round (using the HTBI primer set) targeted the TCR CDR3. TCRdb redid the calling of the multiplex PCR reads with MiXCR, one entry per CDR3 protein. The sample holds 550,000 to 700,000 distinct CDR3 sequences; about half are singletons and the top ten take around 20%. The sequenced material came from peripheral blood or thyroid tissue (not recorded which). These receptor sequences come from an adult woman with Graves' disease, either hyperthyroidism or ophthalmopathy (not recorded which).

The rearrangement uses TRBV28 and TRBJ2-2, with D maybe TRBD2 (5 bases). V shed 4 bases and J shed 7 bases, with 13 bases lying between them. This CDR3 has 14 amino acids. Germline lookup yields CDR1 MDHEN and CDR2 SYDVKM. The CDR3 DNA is TGTGCCAGCAGTTCCCCCGGGAACTTCGGGGAGCTGTTTTTT. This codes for CASSSPGNFGELFF.

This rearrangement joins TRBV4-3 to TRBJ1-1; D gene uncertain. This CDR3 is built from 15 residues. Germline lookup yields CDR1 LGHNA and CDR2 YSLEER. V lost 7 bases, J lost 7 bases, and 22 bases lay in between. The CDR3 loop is CASIPATGRVGEAFF. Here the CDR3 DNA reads TGCGCCAGCATTCCCGCGACTGGAAGGGTAGGTGAAGCTTTCTTT.

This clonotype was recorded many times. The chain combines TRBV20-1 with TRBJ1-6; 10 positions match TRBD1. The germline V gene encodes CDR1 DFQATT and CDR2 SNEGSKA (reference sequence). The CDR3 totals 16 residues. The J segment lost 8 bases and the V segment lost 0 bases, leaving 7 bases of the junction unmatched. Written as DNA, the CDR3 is TGCAGTGCTAGAGACACGACAGGGGGCGATCATTCACCCCTCCACTTT. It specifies CSARDTTGGDHSPLHF.

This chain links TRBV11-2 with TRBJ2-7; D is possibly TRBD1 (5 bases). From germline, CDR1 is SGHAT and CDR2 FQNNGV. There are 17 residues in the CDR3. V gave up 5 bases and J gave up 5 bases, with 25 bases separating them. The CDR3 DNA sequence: TGTGCCAGCAGCCCGGCGTGGGGCACCCAAGTGGTCCACGAGCAGTACTTC. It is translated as CASSPAWGTQVVHEQYF.

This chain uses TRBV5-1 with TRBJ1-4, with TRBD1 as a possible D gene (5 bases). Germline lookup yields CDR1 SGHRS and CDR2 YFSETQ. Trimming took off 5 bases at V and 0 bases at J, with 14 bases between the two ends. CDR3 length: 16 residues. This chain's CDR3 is CASSPDPGTTNEKLFF. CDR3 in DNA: TGCGCCAGCAGTCCGGACCCAGGGACAACTAATGAAAAACTGTTTTTT.

CDR3 sequence: CSVEMHSGNTIYF. The CDR3 coding sequence is TGCAGCGTTGAAATGCACTCTGGAAACACCATATATTTT. The chain is built from TRBV29-1 and TRBJ1-3; D not certain. CDR1 is SQVTM, CDR2 ANQGSEA, per germline. V gave up 2 bases and J gave up 0 bases, with 5 bases separating them. The length of the CDR3 is 13 residues.

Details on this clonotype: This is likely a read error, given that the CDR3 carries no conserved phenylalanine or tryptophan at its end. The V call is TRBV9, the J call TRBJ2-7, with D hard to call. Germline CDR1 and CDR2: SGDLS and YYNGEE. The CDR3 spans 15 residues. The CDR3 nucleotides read TGTGCCTGCAGCCCCCACCCGACCGTTGTTTACGAGCAGTACCTC. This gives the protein CACSPHPTVVYEQYL.

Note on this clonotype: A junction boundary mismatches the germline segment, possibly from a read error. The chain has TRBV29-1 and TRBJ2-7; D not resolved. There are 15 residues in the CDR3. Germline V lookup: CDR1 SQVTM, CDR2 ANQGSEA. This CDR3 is CSVEVGDTATYEQYF. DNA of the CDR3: TGCAGCGTTGAAGTAGGTGACACCGCGACCTACGAGCAGTATTTC.

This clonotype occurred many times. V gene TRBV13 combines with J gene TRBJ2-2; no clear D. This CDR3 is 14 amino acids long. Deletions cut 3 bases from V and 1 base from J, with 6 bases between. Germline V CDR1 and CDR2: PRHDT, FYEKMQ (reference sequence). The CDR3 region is CASSFAGNTGELFF. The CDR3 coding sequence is TGTGCCAGCAGCTTTGCAGGGAACACCGGGGAGCTGTTTTTT.

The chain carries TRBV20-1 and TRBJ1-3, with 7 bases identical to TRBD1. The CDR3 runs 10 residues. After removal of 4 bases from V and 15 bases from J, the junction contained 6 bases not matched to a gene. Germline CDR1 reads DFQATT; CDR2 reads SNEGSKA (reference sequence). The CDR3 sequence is CSAIGDRRYF. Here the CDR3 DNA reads TGCAGTGCTATCGGGGACAGAAGATATTTT.

The CDR3 bases are TGTGCCACCGGACAGGGGCAATCACCCCTCCACTTT. This encodes CATGQGQSPLHF. The V gene is TRBV7-8, the J gene TRBJ1-6; 9 bases align to TRBD1. Germline V CDR1 and CDR2: SGHVS, FQNEAQ. The J segment lost 10 bases and the V segment lost 10 bases, leaving 5 bases of the junction unmatched. The CDR3 runs 12 residues.

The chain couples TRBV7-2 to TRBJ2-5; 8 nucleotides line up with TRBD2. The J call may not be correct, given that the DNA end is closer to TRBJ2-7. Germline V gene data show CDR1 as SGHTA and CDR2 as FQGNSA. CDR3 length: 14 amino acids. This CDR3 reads CASRRGLVGYEQYF. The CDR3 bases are TGTGCCAGCAGACGGGGACTAGTGGGCTACGAGCAGTACTTC.

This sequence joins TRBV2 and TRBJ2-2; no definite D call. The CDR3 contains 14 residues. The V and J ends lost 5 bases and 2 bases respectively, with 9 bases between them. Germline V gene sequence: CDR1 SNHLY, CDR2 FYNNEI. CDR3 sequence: CASSPWRNTGELFF. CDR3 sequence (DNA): TGTGCCAGCAGTCCATGGAGAAACACCGGGGAGCTGTTTTTT.

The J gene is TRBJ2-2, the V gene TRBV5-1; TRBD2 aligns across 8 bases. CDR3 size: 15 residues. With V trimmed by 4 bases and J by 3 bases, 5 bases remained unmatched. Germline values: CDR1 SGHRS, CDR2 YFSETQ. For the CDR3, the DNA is TGCGCCAGCAGCGGGGGAGCGGGAGACACCGGGGAGCTGTTTTTT. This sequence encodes CASSGGAGDTGELFF.

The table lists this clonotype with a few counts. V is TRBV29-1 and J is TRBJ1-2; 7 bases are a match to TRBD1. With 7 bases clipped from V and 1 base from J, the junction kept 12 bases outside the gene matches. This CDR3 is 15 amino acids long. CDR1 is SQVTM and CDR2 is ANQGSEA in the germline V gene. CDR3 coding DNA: TGCAGCGCCTACAACCGGGACAGCCTTAACTATGGCTACACCTTC. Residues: CSAYNRDSLNYGYTF.

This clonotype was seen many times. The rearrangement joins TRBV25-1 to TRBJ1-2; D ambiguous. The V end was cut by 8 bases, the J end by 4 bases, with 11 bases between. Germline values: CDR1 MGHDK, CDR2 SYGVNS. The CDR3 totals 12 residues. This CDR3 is CASHTPSYGYTF. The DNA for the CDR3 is TGTGCCAGCCACACCCCAAGCTATGGCTACACCTTC.

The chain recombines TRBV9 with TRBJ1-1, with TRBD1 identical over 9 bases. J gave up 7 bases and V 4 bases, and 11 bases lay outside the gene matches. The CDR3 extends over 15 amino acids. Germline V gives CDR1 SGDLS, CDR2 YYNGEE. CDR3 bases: TGTGCCAGCAGCACCAAACAGGGGGCTCCCTTTGAAGCTTTCTTT. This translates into CASSTKQGAPFEAFF.

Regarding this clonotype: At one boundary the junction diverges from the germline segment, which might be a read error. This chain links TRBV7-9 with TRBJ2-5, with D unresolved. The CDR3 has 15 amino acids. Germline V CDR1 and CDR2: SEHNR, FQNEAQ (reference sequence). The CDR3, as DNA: TGCGCCAGCAGCTTAGAAGGTTTCGGACAAGAGACCCAGTACTTC. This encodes CASSLEGFGQETQYF.

The CDR3 region is CASSSRQVFFYGYTF. Written as DNA, the CDR3 is TGTGCCAGCAGTTCCCGACAGGTATTCTTCTATGGCTACACCTTC. The rearrangement uses TRBV6-1 and TRBJ1-2; a weak D match, TRBD1 (6 bases). This CDR3 region has 15 residues. The V and J ends lost 5 bases and 4 bases respectively, with 17 bases between them. Germline values: CDR1 MNHNS, CDR2 SASEGT.

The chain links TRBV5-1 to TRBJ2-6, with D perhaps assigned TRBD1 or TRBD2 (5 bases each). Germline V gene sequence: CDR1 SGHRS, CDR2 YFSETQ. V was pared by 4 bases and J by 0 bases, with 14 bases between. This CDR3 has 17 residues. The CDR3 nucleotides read TGCGCCAGCAGCGAGGGGCTAGCTAGCTCTGGGGCCAACGTCCTGACTTTC. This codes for CASSEGLASSGANVLTF. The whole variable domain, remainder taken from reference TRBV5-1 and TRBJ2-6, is KAGVTQTPRYLIKTRGQQVTLSCSPISGHRSVSWYQQTPGQGLQFLFEYFSETQRNKGNFPGRFSGRQFSNSRSEMNVSTLELGDSALYLCASSEGLASSGANVLTFGAGSRLTVL.

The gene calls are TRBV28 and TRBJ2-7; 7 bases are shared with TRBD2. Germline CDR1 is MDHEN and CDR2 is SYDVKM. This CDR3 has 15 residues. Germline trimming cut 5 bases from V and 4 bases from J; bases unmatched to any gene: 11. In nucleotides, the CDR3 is TGTGCCAGCAGTCCGGGTGAGGGAGCGGGATACGAGCAGTACTTC. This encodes CASSPGEGAGYEQYF. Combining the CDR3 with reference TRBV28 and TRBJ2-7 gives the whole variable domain DVKVTQSSRYLVKRTGEKVFLECVQDMDHENMFWYRQDPGLGLRLIYFSYDVKMKEKGDIPEGYSVSREKKERFSLILESASTNQTSMYLCASSPGEGAGYEQYFGPGTRLTVT.

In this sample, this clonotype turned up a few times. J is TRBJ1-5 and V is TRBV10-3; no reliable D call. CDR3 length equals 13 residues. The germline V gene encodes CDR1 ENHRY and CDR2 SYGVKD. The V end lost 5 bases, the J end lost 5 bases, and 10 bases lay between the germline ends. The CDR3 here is CAISYGPHQPQHF. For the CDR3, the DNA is TGTGCCATCAGTTACGGCCCTCATCAGCCCCAGCATTTT.

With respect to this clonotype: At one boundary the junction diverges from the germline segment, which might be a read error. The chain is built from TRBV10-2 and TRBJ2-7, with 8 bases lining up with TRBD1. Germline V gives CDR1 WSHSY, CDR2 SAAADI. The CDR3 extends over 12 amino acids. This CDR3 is CATTGEPYEQYF. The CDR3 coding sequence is TGTGCCACGACAGGGGAACCCTACGAGCAGTACTTC.

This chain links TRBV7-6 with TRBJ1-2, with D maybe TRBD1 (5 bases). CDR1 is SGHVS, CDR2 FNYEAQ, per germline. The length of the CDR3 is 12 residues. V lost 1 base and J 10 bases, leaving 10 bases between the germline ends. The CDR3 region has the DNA TGTGCCAGCAGCTTAGAGACAGAGTCCTACACCTTC. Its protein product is CASSLETESYTF.

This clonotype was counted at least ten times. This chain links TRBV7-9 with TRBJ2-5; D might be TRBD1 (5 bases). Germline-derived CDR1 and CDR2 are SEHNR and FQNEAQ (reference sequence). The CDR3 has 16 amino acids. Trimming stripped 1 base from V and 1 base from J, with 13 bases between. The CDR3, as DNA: TGTGCCAGCAGCTTAGGCCCTCGACAGATCCAAGAGACCCAGTACTTC. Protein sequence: CASSLGPRQIQETQYF.

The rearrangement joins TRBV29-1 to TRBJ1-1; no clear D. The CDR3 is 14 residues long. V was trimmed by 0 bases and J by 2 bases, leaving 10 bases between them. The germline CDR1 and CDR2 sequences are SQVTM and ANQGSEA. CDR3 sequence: CSVEESGINTEAFF. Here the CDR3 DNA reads TGCAGCGTTGAAGAATCGGGGATTAACACTGAAGCTTTCTTT.

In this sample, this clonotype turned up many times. CDR3 sequence: CASSRSINQPQHF. The CDR3, as DNA: TGTGCCAGCTCTAGATCGATAAATCAGCCCCAGCATTTT. The V and J genes are TRBV6-5 and TRBJ1-5; no firm D call. The CDR3 contains 13 residues. V was cut by 8 bases and J by 4 bases, with 12 bases left in between. Germline V gene sequence: CDR1 MNHEY, CDR2 SVGAGI.

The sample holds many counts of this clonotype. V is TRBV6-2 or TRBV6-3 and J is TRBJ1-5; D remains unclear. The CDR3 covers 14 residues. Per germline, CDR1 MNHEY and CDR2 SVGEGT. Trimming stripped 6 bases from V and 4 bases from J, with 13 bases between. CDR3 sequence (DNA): TGTGCCAGCAGCCCTAGTTCGGAGAATCAGCCCCAGCATTTT. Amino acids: CASSPSSENQPQHF.

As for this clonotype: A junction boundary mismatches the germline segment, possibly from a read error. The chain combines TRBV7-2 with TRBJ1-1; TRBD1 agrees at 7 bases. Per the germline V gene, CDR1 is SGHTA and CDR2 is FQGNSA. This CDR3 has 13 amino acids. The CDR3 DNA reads TGTGCCAGCAGCTTAGCCGGACAGGCTCGAGCTCTCTTT. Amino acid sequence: CASSLAGQARALF.

The CDR3 spells CSVEVYTNTEAFF. DNA of the CDR3: TGCAGCGTTGAAGTCTACACGAACACTGAAGCTTTCTTT. V usage is TRBV29-1 and J usage is TRBJ1-1; D remains ambiguous. Trimming pared 1 base from V and 1 base from J, leaving 7 bases between. The CDR3 is made up of 13 amino acids. Germline V CDR1 and CDR2: SQVTM, ANQGSEA.

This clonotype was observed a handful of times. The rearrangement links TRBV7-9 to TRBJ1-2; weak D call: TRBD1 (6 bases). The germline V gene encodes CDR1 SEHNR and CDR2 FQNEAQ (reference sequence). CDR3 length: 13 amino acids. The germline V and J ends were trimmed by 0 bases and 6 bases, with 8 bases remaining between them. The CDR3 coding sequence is TGTGCCAGCAGCTTAGCCAACAGGGATGGCTACACCTTC. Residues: CASSLANRDGYTF.

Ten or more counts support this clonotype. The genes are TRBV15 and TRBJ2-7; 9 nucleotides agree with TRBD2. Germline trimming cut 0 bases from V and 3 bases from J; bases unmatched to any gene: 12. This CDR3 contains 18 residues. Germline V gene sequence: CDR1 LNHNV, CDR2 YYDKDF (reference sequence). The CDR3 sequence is CATSRDRLAELSGYEQYF. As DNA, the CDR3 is TGTGCCACCAGCAGAGATCGACTAGCGGAACTTTCGGGCTACGAGCAGTACTTC.